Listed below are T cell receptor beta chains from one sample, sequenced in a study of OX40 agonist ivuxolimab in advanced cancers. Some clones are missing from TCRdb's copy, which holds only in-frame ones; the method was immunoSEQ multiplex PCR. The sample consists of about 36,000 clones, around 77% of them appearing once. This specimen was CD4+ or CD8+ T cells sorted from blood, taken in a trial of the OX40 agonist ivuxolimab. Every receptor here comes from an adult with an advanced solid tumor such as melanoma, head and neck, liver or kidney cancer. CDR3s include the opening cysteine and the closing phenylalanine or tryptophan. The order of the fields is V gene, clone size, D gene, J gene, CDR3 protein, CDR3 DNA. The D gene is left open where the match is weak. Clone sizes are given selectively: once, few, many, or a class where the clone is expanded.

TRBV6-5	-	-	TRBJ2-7	CASTPRRPSYEQYF	TGTGCCAGCACCCCGAGGCGTCCCTCCTACGAGCAGTACTTC
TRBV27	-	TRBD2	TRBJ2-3	CASSLSGSGGGTDTQYF	TGTGCCAGCAGTTTATCCGGTAGCGGGGGCGGGACAGATACGCAGTATTTT
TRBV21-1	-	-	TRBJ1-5	CASIRRQKGAGSNQPQHF	TGTGCCAGCATAAGGCGTCAAAAGGGGGCTGGGAGCAATCAGCCCCAGCATTTT
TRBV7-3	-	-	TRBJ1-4	CASSLETGPRLFF	TGTGCCAGCAGCTTAGAGACAGGACCGAGACTGTTTTTT
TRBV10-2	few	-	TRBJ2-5	CASSEGAGPHKETQYF	TGCGCCAGCAGTGAGGGAGCAGGCCCCCATAAAGAGACCCAGTACTTC
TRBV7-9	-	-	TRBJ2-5	CASSLKRTQETQYF	TGTGCCAGCAGCTTGAAGCGAACACAAGAGACCCAGTACTTC
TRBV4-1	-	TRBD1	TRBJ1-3	CASSRDRNSGNTIYF	TGCGCCAGCAGCCGGGACAGGAACTCTGGAAACACCATATATTTT
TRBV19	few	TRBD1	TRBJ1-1	CASSITGGNTEAFF	TGTGCCAGTAGTATAACAGGGGGGAACACTGAAGCTTTCTTT
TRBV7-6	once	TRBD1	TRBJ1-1	CASSLRQGTNTEAFF	TGTGCCAGCAGCTTAAGACAGGGGACGAACACTGAAGCTTTCTTT
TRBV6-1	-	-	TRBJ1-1	CASSEFNIAEAFF	TGTGCCAGCAGTGAGTTTAATATCGCTGAAGCTTTCTTT
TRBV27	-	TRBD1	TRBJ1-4	CASSMTGVPTNEKLFF	TGTGCCAGCAGTATGACAGGGGTTCCAACTAATGAAAAACTGTTTTTT
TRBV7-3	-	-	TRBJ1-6	CASSFISSYNSPLHF	TGTGCCAGCAGCTTTATAAGCTCCTATAATTCACCCCTCCACTTT
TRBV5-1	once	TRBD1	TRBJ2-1	CASSLAEGGMVDNEQFF	TGCGCCAGCAGCTTGGCCGAAGGGGGCATGGTCGACAATGAGCAGTTCTTC
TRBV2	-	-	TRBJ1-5	CASSEALLTPNQPQHF	TGTGCCAGCAGTGAAGCGCTTCTCACCCCCAATCAGCCCCAGCATTTT
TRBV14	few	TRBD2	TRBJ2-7	CASGTGTTYEQYF	TGTGCCAGCGGCACCGGGACTACCTACGAGCAGTACTTC
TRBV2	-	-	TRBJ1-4	CASSDSSATNEKLFF	TGTGCCAGCAGTGATAGCAGTGCAACTAATGAAAAACTGTTTTTT
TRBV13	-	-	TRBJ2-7	CASSSSSGKSEQYF	TGTGCCAGCAGCTCCTCCTCGGGGAAGAGCGAGCAGTACTTC
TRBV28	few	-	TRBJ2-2	CASSSLGTFLSHPNTGELFF	TGTGCCAGCAGTTCATTGGGGACGTTTCTATCACACCCGAACACCGGGGAGCTGTTTTTT
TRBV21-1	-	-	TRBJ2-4	CASSTRQGGNIQYF	TGTGCCAGCAGCACCCGACAGGGAGGGAACATTCAGTACTTC
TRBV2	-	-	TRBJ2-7	CASSVEVSYEQYF	TGTGCCAGCAGTGTAGAGGTGAGCTACGAGCAGTACTTC
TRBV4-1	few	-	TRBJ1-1	CASSYDRTNTEAFF	TGCGCCAGCAGCTACGACAGGACGAACACTGAAGCTTTCTTT
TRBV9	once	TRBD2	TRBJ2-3	CASSVGLAGADTQYF	TGTGCCAGCAGCGTAGGTCTAGCGGGAGCAGATACGCAGTATTTT
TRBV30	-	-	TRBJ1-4	CAWSVPVQGINEKLFF	TGTGCCTGGAGTGTACCGGTTCAGGGGATTAATGAAAAACTGTTTTTT
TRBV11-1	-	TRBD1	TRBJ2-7	CASSLRQGGREQYF	TGTGCCAGCAGCCTCCGACAGGGTGGGCGCGAGCAGTACTTC
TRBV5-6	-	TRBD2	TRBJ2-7	CASSSIAGDDYEQYF	TGTGCCAGCAGCTCTATAGCGGGGGATGACTACGAGCAGTACTTC
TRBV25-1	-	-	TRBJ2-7	CASSPDGYEQYF	TGTGCCAGCTCCCCCGACGGCTACGAGCAGTACTTC
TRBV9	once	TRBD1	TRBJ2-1	CASSVDPDRGFYNEQFF	TGTGCCAGCAGCGTAGACCCTGACAGGGGGTTCTACAATGAGCAGTTCTTC
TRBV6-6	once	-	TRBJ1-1	CASREGLNTEAFF	TGTGCCAGCAGGGAGGGACTGAACACTGAAGCTTTCTTT
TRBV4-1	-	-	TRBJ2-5	CASSQDSGGETQYF	TGCGCCAGCAGCCAAGATTCAGGTGGGGAGACCCAGTACTTC
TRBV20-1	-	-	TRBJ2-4	CSADRNIQYF	TGCAGTGCCGACAGAAACATTCAGTACTTC
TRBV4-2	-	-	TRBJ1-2	CASSPLLQGDRGYTF	TGTGCCAGCAGCCCCTTACTGCAAGGGGACCGCGGCTACACCTTC
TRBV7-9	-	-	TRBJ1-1	CASSFIVAEAFF	TGTGCCAGCAGCTTTATCGTGGCTGAAGCTTTCTTT
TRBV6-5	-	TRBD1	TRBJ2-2	CASSYGQGDTGELFF	TGTGCCAGCAGTTACGGGCAGGGGGACACCGGGGAGCTGTTTTTT
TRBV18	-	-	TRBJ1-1	CASSPPDSQNTEAFF	TGTGCCAGCTCACCACCAGACTCCCAGAACACTGAAGCTTTCTTT
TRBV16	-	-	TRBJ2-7	CASSQQEEQYF	TGTGCCAGCAGCCAACAAGAAGAGCAGTACTTC
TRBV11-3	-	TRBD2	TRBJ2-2	CASSPWGGGGGELFF	TGTGCCAGCAGCCCTTGGGGCGGCGGGGGCGGGGAGCTGTTTTTT
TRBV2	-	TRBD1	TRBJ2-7	CASGTGRVSYEQYF	TGTGCCAGCGGGACAGGAAGAGTGTCCTACGAGCAGTACTTC
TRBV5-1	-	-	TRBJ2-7	CASSGTRDYEQYF	TGCGCCAGCAGCGGAACTAGAGACTACGAGCAGTACTTC
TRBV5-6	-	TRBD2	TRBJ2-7	CASSFSGSDEQYF	TGTGCCAGCAGCTTTAGCGGGAGCGACGAGCAGTACTTC
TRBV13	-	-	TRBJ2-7	CASSPGRGDYEQYF	TGTGCCAGCAGCCCGGGCAGGGGAGACTACGAGCAGTACTTC
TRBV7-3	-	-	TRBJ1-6	CASSLTSNSPLHF	TGTGCCAGCAGCTTAACGAGCAATTCACCCCTCCACTTT
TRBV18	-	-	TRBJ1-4	CASSPYSLATNEKLFF	TGTGCCAGCTCACCATACAGCTTAGCAACTAATGAAAAACTGTTTTTT
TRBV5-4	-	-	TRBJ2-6	CASSLESGANVLTF	TGTGCCAGCAGCTTGGAATCTGGGGCCAACGTCCTGACTTTC
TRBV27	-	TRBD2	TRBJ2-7	CASRAGLIDEQYF	TGTGCCAGCAGAGCGGGACTAATTGACGAGCAGTACTTC
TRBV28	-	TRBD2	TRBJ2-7	CASSPPGLAGGLDEQYF	TGTGCCAGCAGTCCGCCGGGACTAGCGGGAGGGCTGGACGAGCAGTACTTC
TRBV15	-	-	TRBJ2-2	CATSRGRENTGELFF	TGTGCCACCAGCCGAGGGCGGGAAAACACCGGGGAGCTGTTTTTT
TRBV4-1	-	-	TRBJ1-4	CASSQPTASDEKLFF	TGCGCCAGCAGCCAGCCGACAGCGTCGGATGAAAAACTGTTTTTT
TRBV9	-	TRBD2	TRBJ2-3	CASSVTGTSGITDTQYF	TGTGCCAGCAGCGTAACCGGGACTAGCGGGATAACAGATACGCAGTATTTT
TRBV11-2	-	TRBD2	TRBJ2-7	CASSDGRAYEQYF	TGTGCCAGCAGCGACGGGAGGGCCTACGAGCAGTACTTC
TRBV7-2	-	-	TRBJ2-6	CASSWVGTAAEGANVLTF	TGTGCCAGCAGCTGGGTGGGGACCGCGGCAGAGGGGGCCAACGTCCTGACTTTC
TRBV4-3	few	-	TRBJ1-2	CASSQDRAGAYGYTF	TGCGCCAGCAGCCAAGATCGGGCAGGAGCCTATGGCTACACCTTC
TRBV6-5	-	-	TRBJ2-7	CASSYSGNSYEQYF	TGTGCCAGCAGTTACTCCGGCAACTCCTACGAGCAGTACTTC
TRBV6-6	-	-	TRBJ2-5	CASRPGGQGRREAQYF	TGTGCCAGCAGGCCAGGGGGACAGGGTAGGCGGGAGGCCCAGTACTTC
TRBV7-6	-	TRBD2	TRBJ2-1	CASSSGLASYNEQFF	TGTGCCAGCAGCTCAGGACTAGCCTCCTACAATGAGCAGTTCTTC
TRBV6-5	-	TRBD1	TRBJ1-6	CASSLTGGSRSPLHF	TGTGCCAGCAGTTTGACAGGGGGTAGTAGGTCACCCCTCCACTTT
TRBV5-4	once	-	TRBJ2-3	CASSFSEDTQYF	TGTGCCAGCAGCTTCTCCGAGGATACGCAGTATTTT
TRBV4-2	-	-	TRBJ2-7	CASSREEVTGYEQYF	TGTGCCAGCAGCCGGGAGGAAGTTACCGGGTACGAGCAGTACTTC
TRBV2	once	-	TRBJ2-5	CASIGGAPWGTQYF	TGTGCCAGCATAGGGGGGGCACCATGGGGGACCCAGTACTTC
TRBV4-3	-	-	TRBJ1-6	CASSQDRADNNSPLHF	TGCGCCAGCAGCCAAGATAGGGCGGACAATAATTCACCCCTCCACTTT
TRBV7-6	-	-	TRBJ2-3	CASSRIGDTQYF	TGTGCCAGCAGCCGTATAGGAGATACGCAGTATTTT